This is a list of T cell receptor beta chains from one sample in a study of CD8+CD57+ T cells in acquired aplastic anemia. Via MiXCR, TCRdb re-called the reads, giving one row per CDR3 protein. The sample holds about 180,000 distinct CDR3 sequences, roughly 50% seen once. The sample comprised sorted CD4+, CD8+, or CD8+CD57+ T cells (not recorded which) from PBMCs. The receptors were sampled from a human donor with aplastic anemia. Both conserved end residues are part of each CDR3. Fields, in order: clone size, J gene, V gene, D gene, CDR3 DNA, CDR3 protein. A D gene is named only where the DNA matches it firmly. The size entry is marked missing in some rows and otherwise reads once, few, many or a size class.

few TRBJ2-5 TRBV7-2 - TGTGCCAGCAGCTTAGTTATACGAGGGGAGACCCAGTACTTC CASSLVIRGETQYF
few TRBJ1-1 TRBV10-3 - TGTGCCATCAGTGTTAATGCAGGGTTTGCTTTCTTT CAISVNAGFAFF
many TRBJ1-1 TRBV7-6 TRBD1 TGTGCCAGCAGCCAGACAGGGGCCACTGAAGCTTTCTTT CASSQTGATEAFF
- TRBJ2-2 TRBV7-3 - TGTGCCAGCAGCTTGGCTAGTGCCGGGGAGCTGTTTTTT CASSLASAGELFF
many TRBJ1-2 TRBV6-5 - TGTGCCAGCAGAAGGCTACAAGGTGGCTACACCTTC CASRRLQGGYTF
once TRBJ2-1 TRBV20-1 - TGCAGTGCTAGCGGCGGACCCTCGGGGGATGAGCAGTTCTTC CSASGGPSGDEQFF
- TRBJ1-5 TRBV20-1 - TGCAGTGCTAGAGTAGGGAATAGCAATCAGCCCCAGCATTTT CSARVGNSNQPQHF
- TRBJ2-7 TRBV24-1 - TGTGCCACCAGTGACTACCGGGACCACCTCTACGAGCAGTACTTC CATSDYRDHLYEQYF
few TRBJ2-2 TRBV30 TRBD1 TGTGCCTGGACCACAGGGGGACCCGGGGAGCTGTTTTTT CAWTTGGPGELFF
- TRBJ2-2 TRBV29-1 - TGCAGCGTTGGTGGAGACAGTGGGCTGTTTTTT CSVGGDSGLFF
few TRBJ2-7 TRBV7-7 - TGTGCTAGCAGCTCCTCACAAGGCTACGAGCAGTACTTC CASSSSQGYEQYF
many TRBJ2-3 TRBV6-1 - TGTGCCAGCAGTGCAGCGGGTCCGCAGTATTTT CASSAAGPQYF
many TRBJ1-3 TRBV2 - TGTGCCAGCGGGGCTTTGGCGTCTGGAAACACCATATATTTT CASGALASGNTIYF
- TRBJ1-1 TRBV10-3 TRBD1 TGTGCCATCAGTGACCGGGACAGAGAACCTGAAGCTTTCTTT CAISDRDREPEAFF
- TRBJ1-1 TRBV12-3/TRBV12-4 - TGTGCCAGCAGCTATCGGGGACGCACTGAAGCTTTCTTT CASSYRGRTEAFF
- TRBJ2-5 TRBV19 - TGTGCCAGTAGTATAGCGGTTGGCAGGCAAGAGACCCAGTACTTC CASSIAVGRQETQYF
many TRBJ2-1 TRBV7-9 TRBD2 TGTGCCAGCAGCTTCCCCGGGACTAGAGATTTTGAGCAGTTCTTC CASSFPGTRDFEQFF
few TRBJ2-3 TRBV4-1 TRBD1 TGCGCCAGCAGCCAAGAGGTAACGACAGGGGATACGCAGTATTTT CASSQEVTTGDTQYF
- TRBJ2-1 TRBV10-3 TRBD2 TGTGCCATCAGTGCTAGAGAACTAGCGGGGGGTTACAATGAGCAGTTCTTC CAISARELAGGYNEQFF
- TRBJ1-1 TRBV2 - TGTGCCAGCGGTGAAGGGGCATATGAGAACACTGAAGCTTTCTTT CASGEGAYENTEAFF
- TRBJ1-2 TRBV7-2 - TGTGCCAGCAGCTTAATATCTGGGGTACAGGGCTACACCTTC CASSLISGVQGYTF
- TRBJ2-5 TRBV6-5 - TGTGCCAGCAGTTACTTTTCCCAGGGGATGGAGACCCAGTACTTC CASSYFSQGMETQYF
- TRBJ2-1 TRBV10-3 - TGTGCCAGCCTCCGGGGGAGGAGTAGGTACAATGAGCAGTTCTTC CASLRGRSRYNEQFF
- TRBJ2-3 TRBV10-1 TRBD2 TGCGCCAGCGGGGAGGCGGGGGGGCGCACAGATACGCAGTATTTT CASGEAGGRTDTQYF
- TRBJ1-5 TRBV15 TRBD1 TGTGCCACCAGCAGGACAGGGGATAGCAATCAGCCCCAGCATTTT CATSRTGDSNQPQHF
- TRBJ2-7 TRBV20-1 - TGCAGTGCTACTGTGGGACACTCTTCCTACGAGCAGTACTTC CSATVGHSSYEQYF
- TRBJ2-1 TRBV11-2 - TGTGCCAGCAGCCCAACTCACCTGAGCTCCTACAATGAGCAGTTCTTC CASSPTHLSSYNEQFF
- TRBJ2-7 TRBV7-9 - TGTGCCAGCAGCGTTGCGGGACCCAACTACGAGCAGTACTTC CASSVAGPNYEQYF
- TRBJ1-2 TRBV4-3 TRBD1 TGCGCCAGCAGCCAAGGCCTTACAGGGGGCGGCTATGGCTACACCTTC CASSQGLTGGGYGYTF
- TRBJ2-3 TRBV2 - TGTGCCAGCAGTTACTCAGGGGCTCGGACAGATACGCAGTATTTT CASSYSGARTDTQYF
many TRBJ1-5 TRBV10-3 TRBD1 TGTGCCATCAGTGTTGGGACAGAACAGCCCCAGCATTTT CAISVGTEQPQHF
- TRBJ1-4 TRBV15 TRBD1 TGTGCCACCAGCAGAGCGGACAGGGTTGAAAAACTGTTTTTT CATSRADRVEKLFF
- TRBJ1-1 TRBV5-8 - TGTGCCAGCAGCTTGGCGATTGCCCGCTACGCAGCTTTCTTT CASSLAIARYAAFF
- TRBJ2-7 TRBV7-2 - TGTGCCAGCAGCTTATCAGGGCCGGCCTACGAGCAGTACTTC CASSLSGPAYEQYF
- TRBJ2-3 TRBV7-6 TRBD1 TGTGCCAGCAGACCGACAGGGGACACAGATACGCAGTATTTT CASRPTGDTDTQYF
many TRBJ2-2 TRBV5-1 - TGCGCCAGCAGCTTGGAACAGCCCGGGGAGCTGTTTTTT CASSLEQPGELFF
many TRBJ2-7 TRBV12-3/TRBV12-4 TRBD1 TGTGCCAGCAGTTTTGGTGGACAGGTCCTCGAGCAGTACTTC CASSFGGQVLEQYF
- TRBJ1-4 TRBV20-1 - TGCAGTGCTAGGCGACTCGGTGTCGGAAAACTGTTTTTT CSARRLGVGKLFF
- TRBJ2-5 TRBV7-9 TRBD1 TGTGCCAGCAGCTGGACGACAGGGTTAGAGACCCAGTACTTC CASSWTTGLETQYF
many TRBJ2-3 TRBV5-1 - TGCGCCAGCAGTCACGGGTTGGATACGCAGTATTTT CASSHGLDTQYF
few TRBJ1-2 TRBV2 - TGTGCCAGCAGTGAACATAGCCACTATGGCTACACCTTC CASSEHSHYGYTF
- TRBJ2-5 TRBV10-1 - TGCGCCAGCAGCCAGGGAACAGGGATCCAAGAGACCCAGTACTTC CASSQGTGIQETQYF